This T cell receptor beta chain was recorded in a study of glioma-infiltrating T cells. TCR alpha and beta CDR3 regions were amplified from RNA using iRepertoire nested multiplex PCR. Input was roughly 95-450 ng of tissue mRNA or PBMC total RNA. TCRdb itself ran the multiplex PCR reads through MiXCR, one entry per CDR3 protein. The table has about 94,000 distinct CDR3 sequences, approximately 22% seen once. V was cut by 2 bases and J by 4 bases, with 19 bases left in between. Germline V gene sequence: CDR1 KGHSH, CDR2 LQKENI. There are 17 residues in the CDR3. Study observations and caveats: Non-neoplastic patients had below-expected tissue-blood divergence, while all gliomas exceeded expectation. Only very few CDR3 sequences appeared in both tissue and blood.

This clonotype was observed many times. Its antigen is unidentified. The clonotype comes from a human donor with low-grade glioma or glioblastoma, undergoing nonglioma brain surgery, or in good health (not recorded which). The sequenced material came from glioma tissue, nonneoplastic brain tissue, or PBMCs (not recorded which). The V call is TRBV18, the J call TRBJ2-3; tentative D call: TRBD2 (5 bases). Here the CDR3 reads CASSPYGNPAEADTQYF. CDR3 DNA sequence: TGTGCCAGCTCACCATATGGAAACCCCGCGGAGGCAGATACGCAGTATTTT.